This TCR beta chain was sequenced during a study of T-cell reconstitution after alpha-beta-depleted transplantation in children. Only a few counts were recorded for this clonotype. TCRbeta library construction was performed incorporating unique molecular identifiers. TCRdb re-called the PCR reads with MiXCR, one entry per CDR3 protein. The sample shows approximately 230,000 distinct CDR3 sequences, 20% to 30% of them seen only once. V lost 2 bases and J 1 base, leaving 11 bases between the germline ends. CDR3 length: 15 residues. CDR1 is SGHRS and CDR2 is YFSETQ in the germline V gene. The chain has TRBV5-1 and TRBJ2-3, with D possibly matching TRBD1 (5 bases). The material sequenced was PBMCs, mostly from graft donor cells, taken 360 days after TCRalphabeta/CD19-depleted stem cell transplant. The TCR sequence derives from a female patient aged 2 to 10 who had a stem cell transplant for congenital amegakaryocytic thrombocytopenia, so the T cells may come from the graft donor. The CDR3 DNA is TGCGCCAGCAGCTTTGACAGCCCCCGCACAGATACGCAGTATTTT. Its translation is CASSFDSPRTDTQYF.